Below, 15 T cell receptor beta chains from the same sample are listed, as sequenced in a study of blood T cell repertoires in COVID-19. This table comes from immunoSEQ multiplex PCR, and its TCRdb copy is limited to in-frame clones, with some not included. The sample carries some 49,000 clones, about 88% recorded once. What was sequenced was peripheral blood. The receptors derive from a man aged 65-85 years with active COVID-19.

The chain's CDR3 is CASSLFHLLSWNSPLHF. CDR3 DNA: TGTGCCAGCAGCTTGTTTCACCTCCTTAGTTGGAATTCACCCCTCCACTTT. The chain employs TRBV5-8 and TRBJ1-6; D remains unclear. V lost 1 base to trimming and J lost 7 bases, with 18 bases between them. CDR3 size: 17 residues. From germline, CDR1 is SGHTS and CDR2 YDEGEE.

This chain links TRBV6-2 or TRBV6-3 with TRBJ2-4; the match to TRBD2 covers 8 bases. Losses at the gene ends were 6 bases for V and 2 bases for J; bases not matched to a gene: 9. The germline CDR1 and CDR2 sequences are MNHEY and SVGEGT. The CDR3 spans 16 residues. CDR3 region: CASSLTSGGSKNIQYF. The CDR3 DNA reads as TGTGCCAGCAGCCTGACGAGCGGGGGCTCCAAAAACATTCAGTACTTC.

The chain links TRBV15 to TRBJ2-7, with 10 positions matching TRBD2. The germline V gene encodes CDR1 LNHNV and CDR2 YYDKDF (reference sequence). The V gene end was trimmed by 2 bases and the J gene end by 2 bases; junction bases not matched to a gene: 6. CDR3 length equals 16 residues. Written as DNA, the CDR3 is TGTGCCACCAGCAGAACTCTCCTAGCGGGGGCCTACGAGCAGTACTTC. Its protein product is CATSRTLLAGAYEQYF.

The chain recombines TRBV30 with TRBJ1-6; possibly TRBD1 for D (6 bases). Germline assignment: CDR1 GTSNPN and CDR2 SVGIG (reference sequence). Between the trimmed V and J ends, which lost 0 bases and 10 bases, there was a span of 13 bases. The CDR3 extends over 14 amino acids. The CDR3 bases are TGTGCCTGGAGTGTTATACAGGGTCGATCACCCCTCCACTTT. Translated: CAWSVIQGRSPLHF. Combining the CDR3 with reference TRBV30 and TRBJ1-6 gives the whole variable domain SQTIHQWPATLVQPVGSPLSLECTVEGTSNPNLYWYRQAAGRGLQLLFYSVGIGQISSEVPQNLSASRPQDRQFILSSKKLLLSDSGFYLCAWSVIQGRSPLHFGNGTRLTVT.

This clone is hyperexpanded within its sample. The rearrangement uses TRBV28 and TRBJ2-2; 8 bases map to TRBD1. This CDR3 spans 16 amino acids. Looked up from germline, CDR1 is MDHEN and CDR2 is SYDVKM. The ends lost 8 bases at V and 0 bases at J; junction bases unmatched: 8. The CDR3 DNA is TGTGCCAGCGTACCCCCAGGGGGCGCGAACACCGGGGAGCTGTTTTTT. Translation: CASVPPGGANTGELFF.

The chain recombines TRBV19 with TRBJ1-5; no clear D gene. CDR1 is LNHDA and CDR2 is SQIVND in the germline V gene (reference sequence). V shed 3 bases and J shed 4 bases, with 10 bases lying between them. The CDR3 extends over 14 amino acids. The CDR3 coding sequence is TGTGCCAGTAGTATGGAGGCAGGTAATCAGCCCCAGCATTTT. Translation: CASSMEAGNQPQHF.

The chain has TRBV7-3 and TRBJ1-2; maybe TRBD1 (5 bases). Germline V CDR1 and CDR2: SGHTA, FQGTGA. The CDR3 runs 14 residues. V was trimmed by 2 bases and J by 7 bases, leaving 14 bases between them. The CDR3 DNA follows: TGTGCCAGCAGCTTATCGGCGGGGGTGTCTGGCTACACCTTC. Amino acid sequence: CASSLSAGVSGYTF.

V is TRBV7-2 and J is TRBJ1-6; 7 bases align to TRBD1. This CDR3 region has 15 residues. CDR1 is SGHTA and CDR2 is FQGNSA in the germline V gene. After removal of 3 bases from V and 4 bases from J, the junction contained 3 bases not matched to a gene. CDR3 residues: CASSLGQRYNSPLHF. CDR3 nucleotides: TGTGCCAGCAGCTTGGGACAGCGATATAATTCACCCCTCCACTTT.

This CDR3 reads CASSIAWETQYF. The CDR3, as DNA: TGTGCCAGCAGCATAGCCTGGGAGACCCAGTACTTC. The chain uses TRBV6-2 or TRBV6-3 and TRBJ2-5; D gene unclear. The V and J ends lost 6 bases and 5 bases respectively, with 10 bases between them. The CDR3 has 12 amino acids. Per the germline V gene, CDR1 is MNHEY and CDR2 is SVGEGT.

The V and J genes are TRBV28 and TRBJ2-7; 10 nucleotides match TRBD1. Germline V gene lookup returns CDR1 MDHEN and CDR2 SYDVKM. The CDR3 totals 14 residues. V shed 5 bases and J 3 bases; nucleotides not matched to a gene: 4. The CDR3 DNA reads TGTGCCAGCAGTCCGGGACAGGGGTACTACGAGCAGTACTTC. It translates to CASSPGQGYYEQYF.

The J gene is TRBJ1-1, the V gene TRBV5-8, with D perhaps matching TRBD1 (5 bases). Germline lookup yields CDR1 SGHTS and CDR2 YDEGEE. Trimming pared 5 bases from V and 0 bases from J, leaving 14 bases between. There are 15 residues in the CDR3. The CDR3 DNA reads TGTGCCAGCAGAAAGGGGCGGCCCATGAACACTGAAGCTTTCTTT. As protein: CASRKGRPMNTEAFF.

The rearrangement uses TRBV4-2 and TRBJ1-1; perhaps TRBD1 as D (5 bases). V dropped 3 bases and J dropped 5 bases, with 22 bases sitting between them. Germline CDR1 and CDR2: LGHNA and YNFKEQ. There are 17 residues in the CDR3. The CDR3 is CASSQRVERKEGTEAFF. CDR3 DNA sequence: TGTGCCAGCAGCCAGCGCGTCGAGCGTAAGGAGGGGACTGAAGCTTTCTTT.

V is TRBV7-2 and J is TRBJ2-7, with 15 bases lining up with TRBD2. Germline-derived CDR1 and CDR2 are SGHTA and FQGNSA. The CDR3 is made up of 15 amino acids. V lost 5 bases, J lost 10 bases, and 9 bases stayed unmatched. CDR3 amino acids: CASSVTGLAGGSQYF. For the CDR3, the DNA is TGTGCCAGCAGCGTGACGGGACTAGCGGGGGGATCCCAGTACTTC.

The chain joins TRBV3-1 (or the pseudogene TRBV3-2) to TRBJ1-2; perhaps TRBD1 as D (6 bases). The CDR3 loop spans 14 amino acids. Germline CDR1 LGHDT, CDR2 YNNKEL (reference sequence). Trimming took off 1 base at V and 5 bases at J, with 11 bases between the two ends. The CDR3 protein is CASSQGARGYGYTF. CDR3 in DNA: TGTGCCAGCAGCCAAGGGGCGAGGGGGTATGGCTACACCTTC.

CDR3 sequence reads: CASSGQGMVTDTQYF. CDR3 sequence (DNA): TGTGCCAGCAGTGGACAGGGAATGGTGACAGATACGCAGTATTTT. This rearrangement joins TRBV7-9 to TRBJ2-3; 8 positions agree with TRBD1. J gave up 3 bases and V 6 bases, and 8 bases lay outside the gene matches. CDR3 length: 15 residues. CDR1 and CDR2 from the germline V gene are SEHNR and FQNEAQ (reference sequence).